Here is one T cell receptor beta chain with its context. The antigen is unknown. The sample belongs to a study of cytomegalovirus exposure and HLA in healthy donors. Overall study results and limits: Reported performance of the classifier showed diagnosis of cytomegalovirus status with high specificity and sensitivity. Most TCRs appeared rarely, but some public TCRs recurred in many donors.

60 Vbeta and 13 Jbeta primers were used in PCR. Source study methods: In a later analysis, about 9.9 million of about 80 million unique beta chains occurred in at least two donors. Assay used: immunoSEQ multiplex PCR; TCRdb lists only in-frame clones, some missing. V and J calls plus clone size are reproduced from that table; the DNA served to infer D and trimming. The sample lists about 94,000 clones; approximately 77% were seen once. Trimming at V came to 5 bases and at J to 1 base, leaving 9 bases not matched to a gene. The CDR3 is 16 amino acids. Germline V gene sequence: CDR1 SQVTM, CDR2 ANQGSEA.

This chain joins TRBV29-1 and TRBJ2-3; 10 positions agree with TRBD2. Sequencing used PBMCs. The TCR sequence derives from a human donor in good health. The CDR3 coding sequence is TGCAGCGTTCCTTTTCAACTAGCGGGGCGCACAGATACGCAGTATTTT. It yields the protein CSVPFQLAGRTDTQYF.